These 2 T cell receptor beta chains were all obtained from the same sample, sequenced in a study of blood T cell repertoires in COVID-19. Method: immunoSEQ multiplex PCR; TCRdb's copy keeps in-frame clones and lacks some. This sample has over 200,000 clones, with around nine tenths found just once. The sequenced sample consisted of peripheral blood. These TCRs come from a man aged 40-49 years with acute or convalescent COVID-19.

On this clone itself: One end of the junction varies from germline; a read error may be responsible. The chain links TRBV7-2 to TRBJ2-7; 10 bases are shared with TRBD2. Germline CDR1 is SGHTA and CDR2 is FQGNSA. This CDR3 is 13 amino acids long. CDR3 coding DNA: TGTGCCAGCAGCCTAGCGGGAGACTACGAGCAGTACTTC. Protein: CASSLAGDYEQYF.

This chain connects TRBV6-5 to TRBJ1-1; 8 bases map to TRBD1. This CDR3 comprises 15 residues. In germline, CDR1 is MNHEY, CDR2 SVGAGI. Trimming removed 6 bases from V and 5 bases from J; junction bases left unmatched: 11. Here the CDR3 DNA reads TGTGCCAGCAGCAGGGGGCTTTCCCAGGAGACTGAAGCTTTCTTT. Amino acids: CASSRGLSQETEAFF.